This TCR beta chain was captured in a study of read filtering for tumor transcriptome and immune sequencing. Study-wide context: RNA-seq yielded only about 75 to 1,300 TCR reads, IR-seq about 4 to 10.27 million.

CDR3 length equals 16 residues. Per germline, CDR1 SGHTA and CDR2 FQGTGA. V was trimmed by 5 bases and J by 2 bases, leaving 16 bases between them. Study conclusions and caveats: The CD138-negative fraction was mixed bone marrow immune cells, not pure T cells.

On this clonotype: Antigen: not known.

Molecular barcoded adaptors covering alpha/delta and beta/gamma chains were used on approximately 400 ng RNA. Each CDR3 protein gets one entry after TCRdb re-called the reads with MiXCR. The data hold approximately 20,000 distinct CDR3 sequences, with roughly a fifth observed a single time. This TCR was sampled from a donor at least 40 years old with multiple myeloma. This chain connects TRBV7-3 to TRBJ2-1, with a possible D match to TRBD2 (6 bases). The specimen sequenced was a population of CD138-negative cells sorted from bone marrow. Here the CDR3 reads CASSPGSSGPYNEQFF. The CDR3 DNA reads as TGTGCCAGCAGCCCGGGTAGTAGCGGACCCTACAATGAGCAGTTCTTC.